This T cell receptor (beta chain) was observed in a study of CXCR3-negative and CXCR3-positive naive CD8 T cells. Study as a whole: The TRB read total, some 130 million, broke down to about 1.5 +/- 0.3 million reads per library. Study conclusions and caveats: CXCR3-positive naive cells carried more hydrophobic TRB CDR3s than CXCR3-negative naive cells did. Each naive subset displayed comparably high diversity, whereas memory CD8+ cells displayed much lower diversity.

Points on this clonotype: Its antigen is currently unknown.

The authors gated naive CD8+ T cells as CD45RO-CCR7+CD27+CD95-. UMI-labeled TRB cDNA libraries were prepared by 5' RACE. TCRdb reworked the 5' RACE reads into one entry per CDR3 protein, no DNA. The repertoire table contains over 100,000 distinct CDR3 sequences. This CDR3 is 12 amino acids long. The V gene's germline CDR1 is SEHNR and CDR2 FQNEAQ (reference sequence). The sequenced sample was naive CXCR3+ CD8+ T cells from blood. Subset in this sample: CD45RO-CCR7+CD27+CD95- naive CD8+ T cells expressing CXCR3 (TNR3+). This chain links TRBV7-9 with TRBJ1-1; TCRdb selects TRBD1, and the lack of DNA leaves this call unchecked. This TCR was sampled from a human donor in good health. Some clones in this sample may be carry-over from other donors' samples. The CDR3 region is CASSFDHRGAFF.